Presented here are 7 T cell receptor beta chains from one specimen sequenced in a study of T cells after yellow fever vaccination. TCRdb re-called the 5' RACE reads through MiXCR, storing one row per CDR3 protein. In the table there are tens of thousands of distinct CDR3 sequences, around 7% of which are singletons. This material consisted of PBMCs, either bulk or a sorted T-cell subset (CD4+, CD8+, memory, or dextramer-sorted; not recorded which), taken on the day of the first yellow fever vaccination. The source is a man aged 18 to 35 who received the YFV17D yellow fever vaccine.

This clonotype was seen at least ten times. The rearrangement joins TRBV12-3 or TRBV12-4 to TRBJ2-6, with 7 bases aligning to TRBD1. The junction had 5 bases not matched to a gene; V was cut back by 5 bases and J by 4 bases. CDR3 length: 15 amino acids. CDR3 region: CASSPTGSGANVLTF. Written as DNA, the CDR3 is TGTGCCAGCAGTCCGACAGGGTCCGGGGCCAACGTCCTGACTTTC.

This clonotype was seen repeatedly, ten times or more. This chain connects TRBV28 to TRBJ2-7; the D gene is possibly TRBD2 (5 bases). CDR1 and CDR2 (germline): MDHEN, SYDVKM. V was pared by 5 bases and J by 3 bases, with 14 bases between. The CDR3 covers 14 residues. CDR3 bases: TGTGCCAGCAGTATGGCGGGCAGGATCTACGAGCAGTACGTC. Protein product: CASSMAGRIYEQYV.

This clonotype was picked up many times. The DNA for the CDR3 is TGTGCCAGCAGCTTAGACGGGGTCCCGGGCCACGAGCAGTACTTC. Protein: CASSLDGVPGHEQYF. The chain carries TRBV7-3 and TRBJ2-7, with D perhaps TRBD2 (5 bases). The V and J ends lost 2 bases and 5 bases respectively, with 16 bases between them. The CDR3 runs to 15 residues. CDR1 and CDR2 (germline): SGHTA, FQGTGA. The variable domain in full, with the rest retrieved from reference TRBV7-3 and TRBJ2-7, is GAGVSQTPSNKVTEKGKYVELRCDPISGHTALYWYRQSLGQGPEFLIYFQGTGAADDSGLPNDRFFAVRPEGSVSTLKIQRTERGDSAVYLCASSLDGVPGHEQYFGPGTRLTVT.

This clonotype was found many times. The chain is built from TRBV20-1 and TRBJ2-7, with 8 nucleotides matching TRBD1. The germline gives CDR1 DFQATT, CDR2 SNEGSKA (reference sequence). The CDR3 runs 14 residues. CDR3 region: CSAVFDRGVYEQYV. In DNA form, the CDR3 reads TGCAGCGCAGTTTTTGACAGGGGCGTCTACGAGCAGTACGTC.

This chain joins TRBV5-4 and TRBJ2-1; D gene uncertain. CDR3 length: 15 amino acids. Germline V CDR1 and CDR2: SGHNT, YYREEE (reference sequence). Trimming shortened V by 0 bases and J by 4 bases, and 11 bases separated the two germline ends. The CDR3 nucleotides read TGTGCCAGCAGCTTGGCTGCTGGGGTTTACAATGAGCAGTTCTTC. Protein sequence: CASSLAAGVYNEQFF. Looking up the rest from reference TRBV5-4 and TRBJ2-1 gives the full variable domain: ETGVTQSPTHLIKTRGQQVTLRCSSQSGHNTVSWYQQALGQGPQFIFQYYREEENGRGNFPPRFSGLQFPNYSSELNVNALELDDSALYLCASSLAAGVYNEQFFGPGTRLTVL.

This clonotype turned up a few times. For the CDR3, the DNA is TGTGCCAGCAGTTGGGGGGGGCCTTCCTACGAGCAGTACGTC. Its protein is CASSWGGPSYEQYV. The chain recombines TRBV12-3 or TRBV12-4 with TRBJ2-7; D is possibly TRBD2 (7 bases). Trimming removed 4 bases from V and 1 base from J, with 11 bases in between. CDR3 length equals 14 residues.

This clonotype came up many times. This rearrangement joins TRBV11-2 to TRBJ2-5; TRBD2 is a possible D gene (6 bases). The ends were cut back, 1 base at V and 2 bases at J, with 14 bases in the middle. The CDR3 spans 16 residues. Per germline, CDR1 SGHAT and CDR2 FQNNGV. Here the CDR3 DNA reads TGTGCCAGCAGCTTAGGCGGGGCGCCAGGGCAAGAGACCCAGTACTTC. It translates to CASSLGGAPGQETQYF.